The entry below gives a single T cell receptor (beta chain) sequence along with its context. Its target is unknown. From germline, CDR1 is MNHEY and CDR2 SVGAGI. The ends lost 7 bases at V and 7 bases at J; junction bases unmatched: 10. The CDR3 length is 15 residues. Sequencing was performed with immunoSEQ multiplex PCR; in TCRdb, only in-frame clones are kept and a portion is missing. The sample lists about 180,000 clones; about 86% were seen once. These data come from a study of T cell responses to AZD1222 COVID-19 vaccine. Notes on the study in general: At baseline, just 6 or 7 AZD1222 recipients tested seropositive. Donors skewed white British and female; clonal diversity was possibly underestimated.

The specimen was peripheral blood, collected on day 0 of AZD1222 vaccination. This chain uses TRBV6-5 with TRBJ2-4; 10 nucleotides match TRBD2. The receptor's source is an adult in good health. The CDR3 loop reads CASTVTSGTGNIQYF. DNA of the CDR3: TGTGCCAGCACCGTAACTAGCGGGACGGGGAACATTCAGTACTTC.